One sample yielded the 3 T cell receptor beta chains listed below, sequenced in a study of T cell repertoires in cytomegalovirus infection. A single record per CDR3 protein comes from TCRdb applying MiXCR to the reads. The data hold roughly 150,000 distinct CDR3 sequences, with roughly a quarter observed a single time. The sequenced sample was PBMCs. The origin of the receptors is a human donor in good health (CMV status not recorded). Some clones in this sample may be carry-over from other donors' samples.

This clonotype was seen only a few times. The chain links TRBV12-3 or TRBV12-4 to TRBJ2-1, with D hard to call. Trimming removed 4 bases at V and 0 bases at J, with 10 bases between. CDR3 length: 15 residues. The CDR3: CASSSGFSSYNEQFF. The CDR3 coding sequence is TGTGCCAGCAGTTCTGGGTTTAGCTCCTACAATGAGCAGTTCTTC.

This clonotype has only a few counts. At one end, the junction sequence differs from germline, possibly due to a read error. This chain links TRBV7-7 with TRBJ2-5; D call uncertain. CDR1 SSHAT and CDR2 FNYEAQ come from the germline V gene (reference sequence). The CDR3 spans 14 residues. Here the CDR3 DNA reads TGTGCTAGCAGCCCACTGCCAAGACGGGAGACCCAGTACTTC. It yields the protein CASSPLPRRETQYF.

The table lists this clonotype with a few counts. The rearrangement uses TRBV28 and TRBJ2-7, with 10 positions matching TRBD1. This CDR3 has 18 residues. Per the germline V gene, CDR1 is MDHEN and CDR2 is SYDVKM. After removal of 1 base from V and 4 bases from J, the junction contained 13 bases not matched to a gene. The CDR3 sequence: CASSLSRQGAGGGYEQYF. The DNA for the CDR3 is TGTGCCAGCAGTTTATCCAGACAGGGGGCGGGGGGCGGTTACGAGCAGTACTTC.